The 26 T cell receptor beta chains in this list originate from one sample, sequenced in a study of blood T cell repertoires in COVID-19 (TCRdb year 2020). The library relied on the immunoSEQ multiplex PCR assay. TCRdb re-hosts the immuneACCESS table, in-frame sequences only. Its copies lack some clones; in the studies checked, an unresolved V gene accounts for under half of them, and the cause for the rest is not known. The sample profile shows about 480,000 clones; more than 75% of them were found once. In total, the top ten clones hold approximately 1.8% of the sample. The specimen sequenced was PBMCs or T cells enriched from blood (not recorded which). Receptors originate from a middle-aged woman who had recovered from COVID-19.

This sequence joins TRBV5-6 and TRBJ1-1, with D perhaps TRBD1 (6 bases). V was trimmed by 1 base and J by 9 bases, leaving 13 bases between them. The CDR3 length is 13 residues. Germline V gives CDR1 SGHDT, CDR2 YYEEEE. The CDR3 here is CASSLYRGAKAFF. The CDR3, as DNA: TGTGCCAGCAGCTTGTACCGGGGGGCGAAAGCTTTCTTT.

This chain uses TRBV4-1 with TRBJ1-5, with D maybe TRBD1 (5 bases). CDR3 length equals 20 residues. The V end lost 1 base, the J end lost 2 bases, and 24 bases lay between the germline ends. Germline V gene lookup returns CDR1 MGHRA and CDR2 YSYEKL. The CDR3 DNA is TGCGCCAGCAGCCAAGGGGTCGTCGGCAGGTTCATAGGGGGCAATCAGCCCCAGCATTTT. It specifies CASSQGVVGRFIGGNQPQHF.

There are a few counts of this clone. The chain couples TRBV11-3 to TRBJ2-4, with a possible D match to TRBD2 (6 bases). The CDR3 sequence is 14 residues long. Germline V gene sequence: CDR1 SGHNT, CDR2 YENEEA. Trimming left V 3 bases short and J 8 bases short, with 14 bases between. Here the CDR3 DNA reads TGTGCCAGCAGCTTTACTATGGGGGGTGACATTCAGTACTTC. It specifies CASSFTMGGDIQYF.

This clone was seen once. This sequence joins TRBV6-5 and TRBJ2-5, with TRBD1 matching 11 bases. The CDR3 consists of 15 residues. Per germline, CDR1 MNHEY and CDR2 SVGAGI. J gave up 4 bases and V 4 bases, and 5 bases lay outside the gene matches. The CDR3, as DNA: TGTGCCAGCAGTTGGGGAGGACAGGGGGCAGAGACCCAGTACTTC. As protein: CASSWGGQGAETQYF.

The J gene is TRBJ2-5, the V gene TRBV19; D unclear. The ends were cut back, 3 bases at V and 7 bases at J, with 18 bases in the middle. The germline CDR1 and CDR2 sequences are LNHDA and SQIVND (reference sequence). The CDR3 length is 15 residues. The CDR3 protein is CASSIGGQLSRTQYF. The CDR3 DNA reads TGTGCCAGTAGTATTGGTGGGCAGCTAAGTAGGACCCAGTACTTC.

This clone was detected once. The V call is TRBV10-3, the J call TRBJ2-1, with D possibly TRBD2 on 6 matching bases. Germline V CDR1 and CDR2: ENHRY, SYGVKD. Trimming removed 3 bases at V and 3 bases at J, with 9 bases between. This CDR3 is 14 amino acids long. In DNA form, the CDR3 reads TGTGCCATCAGTGACCGGGAGAGCTACAATGAGCAGTTCTTC. Amino acids: CAISDRESYNEQFF.

V and J are TRBV7-9 and TRBJ2-5, with 9 bases aligning to TRBD1. Germline loops: CDR1 SEHNR, CDR2 FQNEAQ (reference sequence). Trimming cost V 4 bases and J 5 bases; bases outside gene matches: 14. This CDR3 comprises 17 residues. CDR3 coding DNA: TGTGCCAGCAGCTCCGAGTGGACAGGGGATTTGACGGAGACCCAGTACTTC. Translating gives CASSSEWTGDLTETQYF.

The chain links TRBV15 to TRBJ2-1, with D possibly matching TRBD2 (5 bases). V shed 6 bases and J shed 5 bases, with 11 bases lying between them. This CDR3 region has 13 residues. Germline CDR1 LNHNV, CDR2 YYDKDF (reference sequence). CDR3 DNA sequence: TGTGCCACCAGGTCTCGGGGAAACAATGAGCAGTTCTTC. It is translated as CATRSRGNNEQFF.

This chain connects TRBV13 to TRBJ2-6; 7 nucleotides agree with TRBD1. Germline CDR1 and CDR2: PRHDT and FYEKMQ (reference sequence). Trimming at V came to 3 bases and at J to 2 bases, leaving 1 base not matched to a gene. CDR3 length: 15 amino acids. This chain's CDR3 is CASSFGTAGANVLTF. For the CDR3, the DNA is TGTGCCAGCAGCTTCGGGACAGCTGGGGCCAACGTCCTGACTTTC.

The V call is TRBV11-3, the J call TRBJ2-1; D may be TRBD2 (6 bases). V was clipped by 8 bases and J by 10 bases, with 18 bases between them. The CDR3 spans 13 residues. Looked up from germline, CDR1 is SGHNT and CDR2 is YENEEA. CDR3 region: CASRPGAGSEQFF. For the CDR3, the DNA is TGTGCCAGCCGTCCAGGTGCGGGGTCGGAGCAGTTCTTC.

The chain joins TRBV19 to TRBJ2-1, with 12 nucleotides matching TRBD2. V trimming: 1 base; J trimming: 8 bases; junction bases outside the gene matches: 6. Germline CDR1 LNHDA, CDR2 SQIVND (reference sequence). This CDR3 region has 16 residues. CDR3 amino acids: CASSIGLAGGIHEQFF. The CDR3 bases are TGTGCCAGTAGTATAGGCCTAGCGGGAGGGATACATGAGCAGTTCTTC.

This chain uses TRBV5-5 with TRBJ1-2; D gene ambiguous. The CDR3 covers 13 residues. V gave up 0 bases and J gave up 4 bases, with 7 bases separating them. The germline V gene has CDR1 SGHKS and CDR2 YYEKEE (reference sequence). The DNA of the CDR3 is TGTGCCAGCAGCTTGGAGCAAGTCTATGGCTACACCTTC. This sequence encodes CASSLEQVYGYTF.

This clone was picked up one time. The chain carries TRBV27 and TRBJ1-2; TRBD1 matches 9 bases. The V gene end was trimmed by 4 bases and the J gene end by 5 bases; junction bases not matched to a gene: 17. CDR1 and CDR2 from the germline V gene are MNHEY and SMNVEV (reference sequence). This CDR3 is built from 18 residues. The CDR3 DNA sequence: TGTGCCAGCAGTTCCCACCATTCCGTACAGGGGGCAGGGTATGGCTACACCTTC. It codes for CASSSHHSVQGAGYGYTF.

The chain carries TRBV7-9 and TRBJ1-4, with TRBD1 identical over 7 bases. The CDR3 loop spans 14 amino acids. In germline, CDR1 is SEHNR, CDR2 FQNEAQ (reference sequence). Trimming cost V 5 bases and J 4 bases; bases outside gene matches: 4. The CDR3 sequence is CASSQGTVNEKLFF. For the CDR3, the DNA is TGTGCCAGCAGCCAAGGGACAGTTAATGAAAAACTGTTTTTT.

The rearrangement links TRBV3-1 (or the pseudogene TRBV3-2) to TRBJ2-5; 13 bases align to TRBD2. The CDR3 has 18 residues. Trimming at V came to 4 bases and at J to 4 bases, leaving 12 bases not matched to a gene. Germline assignment: CDR1 LGHDT and CDR2 YNNKEL (reference sequence). The CDR3 DNA reads TGTGCCAGCAGCCTAAGGACTAGCGGGAGTCGGGGTGGAGAGACCCAGTACTTC. It codes for CASSLRTSGSRGGETQYF.

The chain carries TRBV19 and TRBJ2-2; D unclear. V lost 10 bases to trimming and J lost 3 bases, with 24 bases between them. CDR3 length equals 17 residues. Germline V gene lookup returns CDR1 LNHDA and CDR2 SQIVND (reference sequence). CDR3 coding DNA: TGTGCCACCACTACCCGTGAGCGCAGCGCATACACCGGGGAGCTGTTTTTT. Amino acids: CATTTRERSAYTGELFF.

The chain employs TRBV7-2 and TRBJ1-2; 9 bases map to TRBD1. Germline loops: CDR1 SGHTA, CDR2 FQGNSA. This CDR3 contains 15 residues. V lost 3 bases and J lost 2; bases outside the gene matches: 4. CDR3 nucleotide sequence: TGTGCCAGCAGCTTTGGGACAGGGTCCAACTATGGCTACACCTTC. Residues: CASSFGTGSNYGYTF.

This clone was seen at least ten times. The genes are TRBV30 and TRBJ1-4, with no clear D. The V and J ends lost 0 bases and 6 bases respectively, with 14 bases between them. Per germline, CDR1 GTSNPN and CDR2 SVGIG (reference sequence). The CDR3 is 15 amino acids. The CDR3 DNA reads as TGTGCCTGGAGTGTAAAATGGGGAGAGCATGAAAAACTGTTTTTT. Protein product: CAWSVKWGEHEKLFF.

In this sample, this clone turned up once. The same CDR3 is also encoded by other DNA sequences in this sample. The V and J genes are TRBV19 and TRBJ1-1, with a possible D match to TRBD1 (6 bases). Germline CDR1 LNHDA, CDR2 SQIVND (reference sequence). Trimming stripped 1 base from V and 2 bases from J, with 8 bases between. The CDR3 is made up of 14 amino acids. In DNA form, the CDR3 reads TGTGCCAGTAGTATAGGGACAGCAAACACTGAAGCTTTCTTT. Its translation is CASSIGTANTEAFF.

The genes are TRBV19 and TRBJ1-2; 9 nucleotides match TRBD1. CDR1 and CDR2 from the germline V gene are LNHDA and SQIVND (reference sequence). V shed 2 bases and J 5 bases; nucleotides not matched to a gene: 3. The CDR3 covers 14 residues. Written as DNA, the CDR3 is TGTGCCAGTAGTATACGGGACAGGGAGTATGGCTACACCTTC. Its protein is CASSIRDREYGYTF.

The chain recombines TRBV11-2 with TRBJ1-3; D is undetermined. There are 18 residues in the CDR3. From germline, CDR1 is SGHAT and CDR2 FQNNGV. V was cut by 4 bases and J by 4 bases, with 23 bases left in between. This CDR3 reads CASSSGTPQSSVGNTIYF. For the CDR3, the DNA is TGTGCCAGCAGCTCGGGAACCCCACAGAGCTCTGTGGGAAACACCATATATTTT.

This rearrangement joins TRBV12-3 or TRBV12-4 to TRBJ2-7; D unclear. Trimming removed 6 bases at V and 6 bases at J, with 12 bases between. The CDR3 spans 12 residues. CDR3 nucleotides: TGTGCCAGCAGGCCCAGCTGGGCCGAGCAGTACTTC. This encodes CASRPSWAEQYF.

The genes are TRBV5-1 and TRBJ1-2; the match to TRBD1 covers 7 bases. Germline V lookup: CDR1 SGHRS, CDR2 YFSETQ. V was clipped by 4 bases and J by 8 bases; unmatched bases: 5. The CDR3 consists of 12 residues. CDR3 residues: CASSPGQRGYTF. CDR3 DNA sequence: TGCGCCAGCAGCCCGGGACAGCGCGGCTACACCTTC.

The chain carries TRBV14 and TRBJ1-1; D call uncertain. CDR3 length equals 13 residues. Trimming removed 4 bases from V and 5 bases from J, with 11 bases in between. The germline V gene encodes CDR1 SGHDN and CDR2 FVKESK. DNA for the CDR3: TGTGCCAGCAGCCTCTATACTGGTACTGAAGCTTTCTTT. Translating it yields CASSLYTGTEAFF.

The V call is TRBV4-1, the J call TRBJ2-7; 9 bases line up with TRBD2. V lost 4 bases, J lost 3 bases, and 13 bases stayed unmatched. There are 17 residues in the CDR3. Germline lookup yields CDR1 MGHRA and CDR2 YSYEKL. CDR3 protein: CASSPAGGRALFYEQYF. The CDR3 DNA reads TGCGCCAGCAGCCCAGCTGGCGGGAGGGCTTTGTTCTACGAGCAGTACTTC.

This chain joins TRBV19 and TRBJ2-7; 10 bases are a match to TRBD2. V lost 1 base, J lost 4 bases, and 16 bases stayed unmatched. Germline CDR1 and CDR2: LNHDA and SQIVND (reference sequence). The CDR3 extends over 19 amino acids. Written as DNA, the CDR3 is TGTGCCAGTAGTATAGGACTAGGACGGAGGCTAGCGGGAGTGTACGAGCAGTACTTC. Its translation: CASSIGLGRRLAGVYEQYF.